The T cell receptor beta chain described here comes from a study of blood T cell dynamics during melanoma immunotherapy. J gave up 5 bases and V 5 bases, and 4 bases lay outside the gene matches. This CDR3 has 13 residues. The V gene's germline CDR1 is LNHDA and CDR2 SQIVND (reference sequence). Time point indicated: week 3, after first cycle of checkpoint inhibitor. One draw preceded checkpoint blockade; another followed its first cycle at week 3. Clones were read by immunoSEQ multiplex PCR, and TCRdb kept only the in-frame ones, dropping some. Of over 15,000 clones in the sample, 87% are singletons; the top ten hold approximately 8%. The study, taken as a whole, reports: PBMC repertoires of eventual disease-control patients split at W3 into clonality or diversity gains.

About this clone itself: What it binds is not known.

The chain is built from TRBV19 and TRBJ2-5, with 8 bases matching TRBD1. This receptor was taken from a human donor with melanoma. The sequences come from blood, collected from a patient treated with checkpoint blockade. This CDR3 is CASSGQGAETQYF. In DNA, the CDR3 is TGTGCCAGTAGTGGACAGGGAGCGGAGACCCAGTACTTC.